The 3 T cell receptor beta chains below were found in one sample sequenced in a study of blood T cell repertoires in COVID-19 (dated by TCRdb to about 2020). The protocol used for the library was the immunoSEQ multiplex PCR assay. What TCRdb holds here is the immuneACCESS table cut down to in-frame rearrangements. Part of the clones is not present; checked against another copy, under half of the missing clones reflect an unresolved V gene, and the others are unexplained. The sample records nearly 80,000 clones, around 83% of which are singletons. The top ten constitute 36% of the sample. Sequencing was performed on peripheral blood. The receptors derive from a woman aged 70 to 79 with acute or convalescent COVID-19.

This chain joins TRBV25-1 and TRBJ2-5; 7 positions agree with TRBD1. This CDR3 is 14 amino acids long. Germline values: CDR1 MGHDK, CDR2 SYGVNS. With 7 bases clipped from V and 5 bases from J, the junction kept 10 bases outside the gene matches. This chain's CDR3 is CASKGPARGETQYF. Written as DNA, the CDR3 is TGTGCCAGCAAAGGCCCCGCCAGGGGGGAGACCCAGTACTTC.

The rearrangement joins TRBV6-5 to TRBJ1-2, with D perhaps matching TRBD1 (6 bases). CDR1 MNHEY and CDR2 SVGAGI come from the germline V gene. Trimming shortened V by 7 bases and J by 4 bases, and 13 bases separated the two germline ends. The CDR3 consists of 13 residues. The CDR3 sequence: CASKWTEPYGYTF. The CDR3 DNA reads TGTGCCAGCAAATGGACAGAACCCTATGGCTACACCTTC.

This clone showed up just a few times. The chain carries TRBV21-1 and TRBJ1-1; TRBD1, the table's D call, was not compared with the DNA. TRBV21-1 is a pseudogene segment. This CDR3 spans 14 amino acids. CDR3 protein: CASGTVRGRKEAFF. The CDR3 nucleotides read TGTGCCAGCGGGACAGTGAGGGGAAGAAAAGAAGCTTTCTTT.